The clone carrying this T cell receptor (beta chain) was counted only a few times. Its specificity is unknown. These data belong to a study of graft-versus-host responses after intestinal transplantation. Study-level information: The recipients all started with anti-thymocyte globulin induction and then took tacrolimus and steroids for around three years.

The graft tissue was processed, and this released both intraepithelial and lamina propria lymphocytes. Whole-study results and caveats: Elevated graft-versus-host to host-versus-graft clonal ratios in allografts were recorded for patients with graft-donor T cell macrochimerism.

The CDR3 runs to 14 residues. V was clipped by 7 bases and J by 0 bases, with 12 bases between them. Germline-derived CDR1 and CDR2 are LNHDA and SQIVND (reference sequence). Only in-frame clones appear in the TCRdb table, and some are missing; sequencing was by immunoSEQ multiplex PCR. The sample lists approximately 10,000 clones, approximately 86% occurring once. The chain carries TRBV19 and TRBJ1-1, with D possibly matching TRBD1 (5 bases). The receptor was derived from a human patient who received an intestinal transplant, so some T cells may come from the graft donor. Sequenced material: ileum tissue, taken approximately 700 days after intestinal transplantation. The CDR3 bases are TGTGCCAGTACTGACAGACATATGAACACTGAAGCTTTCTTT. Translated, it gives CASTDRHMNTEAFF. Complete variable domain (other parts from reference TRBV19 and TRBJ1-1): DGGITQSPKYLFRKEGQNVTLSCEQNLNHDAMYWYRQDPGQGLRLIYYSQIVNDFQKGDIAEGYSVSREKKESFPLTVTSAQKNPTAFYLCASTDRHMNTEAFFGQGTRLTVV.